This TCR beta chain stems from a study of Graves' ophthalmopathy and Graves' hyperthyroidism. The study amplified TCR beta CDR3 regions using RNA transcripts. RT-PCR in the first round used HTBI primers; a second-round multiplex PCR followed. One entry per CDR3 protein, called by TCRdb with MiXCR from the multiplex PCR reads. The sample contains roughly 400,000 distinct CDR3 sequences, roughly 18% of which appear only once. The table lists this clonotype with many counts. Active ophthalmopathy (CAS at least 3, NOSPECS at least 4), lasting under 3 months. From fresh peripheral blood, 10 ml in volume, the PBMCs were obtained. With 5 bases clipped from V and 5 bases from J, the junction kept 5 bases outside the gene matches. The germline V gene has CDR1 SGHTA and CDR2 FQGTGA. This CDR3 comprises 13 residues.

The source is a woman aged 18-29 years with Graves' ophthalmopathy. This chain links TRBV7-3 with TRBJ2-5; 7 bases fit TRBD2. The sample consisted of peripheral blood. CDR3 sequence: CASSPGGGETQYF. The CDR3 DNA follows: TGTGCCAGCAGCCCGGGGGGAGGGGAGACCCAGTACTTC.